Sequencing of this TCR beta chain was carried out in a study of T cell responses to AZD1222 COVID-19 vaccine. Points from the study as a whole: Among vaccine-associated CD4 TCRs, coverage spanned spike, with dominance at 160-218 and 743-854. Nearly half of spike-specific TCRs reportedly go after variant regions that carry no mutations.

In the case of this clone: The antigen is unknown.

Some clones are missing from TCRdb's copy, which holds only in-frame ones; the method was immunoSEQ multiplex PCR. The sample shows more than 95,000 clones, 85% to 95% of them seen only once. The germline gives CDR1 LNHNV, CDR2 YYDKDF (reference sequence). The CDR3 runs to 14 residues. V lost 0 bases and J lost 5, with 10 bases in between. This sequence joins TRBV15 and TRBJ2-5, with D unclear. This specimen consisted of peripheral blood, obtained on day 0 of AZD1222 vaccination. This TCR came from an adult in good health. In DNA form, the CDR3 reads TGTGCCACCAGCAGAGATATAGGGCAGGAGACCCAGTACTTC. Protein: CATSRDIGQETQYF. Complete variable domain (other parts from reference TRBV15 and TRBJ2-5): DAMVIQNPRYQVTQFGKPVTLSCSQTLNHNVMYWYQQKSSQAPKLLFHYYDKDFNNEADTPDNFQSRRPNTSFCFLDIRSPGLGDTAMYLCATSRDIGQETQYFGPGTRLLVL.